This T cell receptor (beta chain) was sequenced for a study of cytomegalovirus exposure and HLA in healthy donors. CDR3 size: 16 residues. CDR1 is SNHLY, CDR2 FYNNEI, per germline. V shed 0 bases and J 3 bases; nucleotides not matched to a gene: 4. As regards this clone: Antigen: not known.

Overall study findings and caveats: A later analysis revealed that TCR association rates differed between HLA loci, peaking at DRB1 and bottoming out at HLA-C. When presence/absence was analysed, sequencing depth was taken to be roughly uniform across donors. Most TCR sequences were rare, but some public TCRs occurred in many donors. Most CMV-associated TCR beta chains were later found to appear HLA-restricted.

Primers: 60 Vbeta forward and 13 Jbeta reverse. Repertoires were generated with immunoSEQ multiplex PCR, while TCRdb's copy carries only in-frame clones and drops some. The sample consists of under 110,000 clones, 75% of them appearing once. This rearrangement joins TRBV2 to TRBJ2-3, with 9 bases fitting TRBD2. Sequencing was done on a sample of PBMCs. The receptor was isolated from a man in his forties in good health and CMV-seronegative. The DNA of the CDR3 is TGTGCCAGCAGTGAAGCGGTAGCGGGGGAAACAGATACGCAGTATTTT. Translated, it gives CASSEAVAGETDTQYF.